The 28 T cell receptor beta chains given below trace back to one sample, sequenced in a study of shared clonotypes between healthy human individuals. Naive CD8 cells were CD45RO-negative, positively selected for CCR7, excluding terminally differentiated effector memory CD45RA+ cells. This table comes from immunoSEQ multiplex PCR, and its TCRdb copy is limited to in-frame clones, with some not included. The table has hundreds of thousands of clones, approximately 96% seen once; the top ten hold 0.2% to 0.25%. The specimen was naive CD8+ T cells sorted from blood. Receptor source: a man younger than 40 in good health.

The rearrangement joins TRBV7-9 to TRBJ1-4; TRBD1 matches 7 bases. V dropped 5 bases and J dropped 2; count of bases not matched to a gene: 11. Germline CDR1 reads SEHNR; CDR2 reads FQNEAQ (reference sequence). There are 17 residues in the CDR3. The CDR3 nucleotides read TGTGCCAGCAGCCCCCGGGGCAGGGGGAGCACTAATGAAAAACTGTTTTTT. This sequence encodes CASSPRGRGSTNEKLFF.

The V and J genes are TRBV4-1 and TRBJ2-5; TRBD2 aligns across 12 bases. Per the germline V gene, CDR1 is MGHRA and CDR2 is YSYEKL. J lost 5 bases, V lost 5 bases, and 6 bases had no gene match. The CDR3 totals 15 residues. The CDR3 bases are TGCGCCAGCAGCTACTCTAGCGGGAGGGCCGAGACCCAGTACTTC. Encoded protein: CASSYSSGRAETQYF.

The chain combines TRBV15 with TRBJ2-7, with D tentatively TRBD2 (6 bases). Germline V gene lookup returns CDR1 LNHNV and CDR2 YYDKDF (reference sequence). The CDR3 has 15 amino acids. Between the trimmed V and J ends, which lost 0 bases and 2 bases, there was a span of 11 bases. CDR3 in DNA: TGTGCCACCAGCAGAGATCAATCGGGAGCCTACGAGCAGTACTTC. This codes for CATSRDQSGAYEQYF.

A remark on this clone: The identical CDR3 is also encoded by other nucleotide sequences in the sample. The V gene is TRBV7-9, the J gene TRBJ1-1; 7 bases map to TRBD1. Germline V CDR1 and CDR2: SEHNR, FQNEAQ (reference sequence). CDR3 length: 15 residues. V was pared by 1 base and J by 1 base, with 3 bases of the junction left unmatched. The CDR3 is CASSLGQGENTEAFF. In DNA, the CDR3 is TGTGCCAGCAGCTTAGGCCAGGGGGAGAACACTGAAGCTTTCTTT.

The rearrangement uses TRBV10-2 and TRBJ2-3; no definite D call. Per germline, CDR1 WSHSY and CDR2 SAAADI. V gave up 2 bases and J gave up 5 bases, with 11 bases separating them. The CDR3 totals 14 residues. In DNA form, the CDR3 reads TGCGCCAGCAGTGAGGACTCACGCGGAGATACGCAGTATTTT. Translating gives CASSEDSRGDTQYF.

This chain joins TRBV5-4 and TRBJ2-3; 11 nucleotides line up with TRBD1. CDR3 size: 15 residues. V lost 0 bases and J lost 5; bases outside the gene matches: 2. Germline CDR1 and CDR2: SGHNT and YYREEE (reference sequence). CDR3 DNA: TGTGCCAGCAGCTTGGTGGGGACAGGGGGAGATACGCAGTATTTT. Translated, it gives CASSLVGTGGDTQYF.

The chain links TRBV7-8 to TRBJ2-7; TRBD2 might be the D (5 bases). Germline V gives CDR1 SGHVS, CDR2 FQNEAQ. The CDR3 extends over 14 amino acids. Trimming left V 0 bases short and J 3 bases short, with 9 bases between. The CDR3 loop reads CASSLATISYEQYF. As DNA, the CDR3 is TGTGCCAGCAGCTTAGCGACTATTAGCTACGAGCAGTACTTC.

J is TRBJ2-5 and V is TRBV7-9; 7 bases line up with TRBD1. J gave up 5 bases and V 7 bases, and 19 bases lay outside the gene matches. Germline CDR1 reads SEHNR; CDR2 reads FQNEAQ (reference sequence). This CDR3 contains 17 residues. CDR3 region: CASTFLGGQPLGETQYF. The CDR3 nucleotides are TGTGCCAGCACTTTCTTAGGGGGACAGCCCCTAGGGGAGACCCAGTACTTC.

The chain couples TRBV27 to TRBJ1-4; D remains unclear. This CDR3 comprises 13 residues. V was pared by 6 bases and J by 8 bases, with 13 bases between. CDR1 and CDR2 (germline): MNHEY, SMNVEV (reference sequence). The DNA for the CDR3 is TGTGCCAGCAGCCATAAGCCGAGGGAAAAACTGTTTTTT. It is translated as CASSHKPREKLFF.

This clone was recorded only once. The chain uses TRBV7-2 and TRBJ2-7, with unresolved D. The CDR3 length is 13 residues. CDR1 SGHTA and CDR2 FQGNSA come from the germline V gene. Trimming pared 6 bases from V and 5 bases from J, leaving 14 bases between. The CDR3 is CASRIGDPNEQYF. CDR3 bases: TGTGCCAGCAGGATTGGGGATCCCAACGAGCAGTACTTC.

This sequence joins TRBV11-2 and TRBJ1-4; TRBD1 matches at 9 bases. CDR1 is SGHAT, CDR2 FQNNGV, per germline. The CDR3 covers 18 residues. V trimming: 3 bases; J trimming: 6 bases; junction bases outside the gene matches: 14. The CDR3 loop is CASSFLGQGILGDEKLFF. The CDR3 DNA is TGTGCCAGCAGCTTTCTTGGACAGGGGATTTTGGGGGATGAAAAACTGTTTTTT.

V usage is TRBV18 and J usage is TRBJ2-1, with 7 bases identical to TRBD2. Germline CDR1 and CDR2: KGHSH and LQKENI. Trimming cost V 4 bases and J 1 base; bases outside gene matches: 10. The CDR3 totals 17 residues. CDR3 DNA: TGTGCCAGCTCACGGTTCTCACGGGAGGCTTCCTACAATGAGCAGTTCTTC. Its protein is CASSRFSREASYNEQFF.

This sequence joins TRBV9 and TRBJ2-3; TRBD1 matches 11 bases. Germline V gene sequence: CDR1 SGDLS, CDR2 YYNGEE. The V segment lost 0 bases and the J segment 6 bases; nucleotides outside the gene matches: 6. CDR3 length: 16 residues. The CDR3 loop reads CASSVGRGQGEDTQYF. As DNA, the CDR3 is TGTGCCAGCAGCGTAGGGAGGGGACAGGGGGAGGATACGCAGTATTTT.

J is TRBJ2-1 and V is TRBV6-6; no reliable D call. The germline gives CDR1 MNHNY, CDR2 SVGAGI (reference sequence). Deletions cut 4 bases from V and 1 base from J, with 5 bases between. This CDR3 comprises 13 residues. DNA for the CDR3: TGTGCCAGCAGTTTGGCGTCCTACAATGAGCAGTTCTTC. Amino acids: CASSLASYNEQFF.

The chain is built from TRBV10-2 and TRBJ2-1; 7 bases agree with TRBD2. Per germline, CDR1 WSHSY and CDR2 SAAADI. With V trimmed by 3 bases and J by 6 bases, 8 bases remained unmatched. CDR3 length equals 15 residues. CDR3: CASSDGGRGVNEQFF. Here the CDR3 DNA reads TGCGCCAGCAGTGACGGCGGCCGGGGGGTCAATGAGCAGTTCTTC.

This chain uses TRBV9 with TRBJ1-1; possible D gene TRBD1, 6 bases. The CDR3 has 14 residues. Trimming left V 0 bases short and J 5 bases short, with 11 bases between. CDR1 is SGDLS and CDR2 is YYNGEE in the germline V gene. CDR3: CASSVETRGTEAFF. As DNA, the CDR3 is TGTGCCAGCAGCGTAGAGACCAGGGGTACTGAAGCTTTCTTT.

This chain joins TRBV27 and TRBJ2-3, with TRBD2 identical over 10 bases. Germline lookup yields CDR1 MNHEY and CDR2 SMNVEV (reference sequence). V lost 8 bases and J lost 1; bases outside the gene matches: 18. The CDR3 consists of 19 residues. The CDR3 DNA reads as TGTGCCAGCCCCCCGGAACCGGGACTAGCGCCTTTCGGCACAGATACGCAGTATTTT. Encoded protein: CASPPEPGLAPFGTDTQYF.

The chain links TRBV4-1 to TRBJ2-1, with D unclear. The CDR3 consists of 11 residues. Between the trimmed V and J ends, which lost 4 bases and 6 bases, there was a span of 4 bases. The V gene's germline CDR1 is MGHRA and CDR2 YSYEKL. The DNA of the CDR3 is TGCGCCAGCAGCCTTCCCAATGAGCAGTTCTTC. Translated: CASSLPNEQFF.

This chain joins TRBV28 and TRBJ2-1, with D maybe TRBD1 (6 bases). CDR1 is MDHEN and CDR2 is SYDVKM in the germline V gene. The V and J ends lost 5 bases and 6 bases respectively, with 14 bases between them. This CDR3 comprises 14 residues. The CDR3 here is CASSVRGEGNEQFF. In DNA, the CDR3 is TGTGCCAGCAGTGTCAGGGGAGAAGGCAATGAGCAGTTCTTC.

The chain recombines TRBV10-1 with TRBJ2-7; D remains unclear. This CDR3 is built from 14 residues. Between the trimmed V and J ends, which lost 7 bases and 0 bases, there was a span of 13 bases. Germline-derived CDR1 and CDR2 are WNHNN and SYGVQD (reference sequence). CDR3 DNA sequence: TGCGCCAGCATCGAAGGAAGCGTCTCCTACGAGCAGTACTTC. Its protein is CASIEGSVSYEQYF.

The chain carries TRBV30 and TRBJ1-1; 7 bases fit TRBD1. CDR1 and CDR2 (germline): GTSNPN, SVGIG (reference sequence). V was clipped by 4 bases and J by 0 bases; unmatched bases: 5. The CDR3 is made up of 14 amino acids. CDR3: CAWTQGVMNTEAFF. CDR3 DNA sequence: TGTGCCTGGACCCAGGGGGTGATGAACACTGAAGCTTTCTTT. The variable domain in full, completed from reference TRBV30 and TRBJ1-1, reads SQTIHQWPATLVQPVGSPLSLECTVEGTSNPNLYWYRQAAGRGLQLLFYSVGIGQISSEVPQNLSASRPQDRQFILSSKKLLLSDSGFYLCAWTQGVMNTEAFFGQGTRLTVV.

The CDR3 sequence is CASSPVDRGNQPQHF. The CDR3 coding sequence is TGCGCCAGCAGCCCTGTGGACAGGGGGAATCAGCCCCAGCATTTT. This rearrangement joins TRBV4-1 to TRBJ1-5; 10 nucleotides agree with TRBD1. Germline CDR1 MGHRA, CDR2 YSYEKL. The CDR3 extends over 15 amino acids. Trimming removed 4 bases from V and 4 bases from J; junction bases left unmatched: 4.

For this clone: The germline gene is not matched at one end of the junction; a read error may be the cause. The genes are TRBV2 and TRBJ2-7; D remains unclear. The CDR3 has 10 amino acids. Looked up from germline, CDR1 is SNHLY and CDR2 is FYNNEI. The DNA for the CDR3 is TGTGCCACCAGTGTGGGCGAGCAGTACTTC. It yields the protein CATSVGEQYF.

The CDR3 DNA reads as TGTGCCAGCAGCACTATTAGGACCAACACGATCTACAATGAGCAGTTCTTC. Translated, it gives CASSTIRTNTIYNEQFF. The chain is built from TRBV7-9 and TRBJ2-1; D unresolved. The CDR3 length is 17 residues. V lost 5 bases and J 3 bases, leaving 20 bases between the germline ends. Germline CDR1 reads SEHNR; CDR2 reads FQNEAQ (reference sequence).

The chain has TRBV7-8 and TRBJ2-2; 9 bases are a match to TRBD1. Germline trimming cut 6 bases from V and 2 bases from J; bases unmatched to any gene: 10. Germline lookup yields CDR1 SGHVS and CDR2 FQNEAQ. The CDR3 runs 17 residues. The DNA for the CDR3 is TGTGCCAGCAGACCCCCACGGACAGGGGCCAACACCGGGGAGCTGTTTTTT. It is translated as CASRPPRTGANTGELFF.

This clone was found a few times. The gene calls are TRBV6-5 and TRBJ1-1; D uncertain. This CDR3 comprises 14 residues. CDR1 and CDR2 from the germline V gene are MNHEY and SVGAGI. Between the trimmed V and J ends, which lost 1 base and 1 base, there was a span of 7 bases. CDR3 in DNA: TGTGCCAGCAGTTACTTTACACAGAACACTGAAGCTTTCTTT. Its protein product is CASSYFTQNTEAFF.

The V and J genes are TRBV9 and TRBJ2-1; 11 bases are shared with TRBD2. The CDR3 extends over 15 amino acids. The V gene's germline CDR1 is SGDLS and CDR2 YYNGEE. The J segment lost 7 bases and the V segment lost 4 bases, leaving 7 bases of the junction unmatched. The CDR3, as DNA: TGTGCCAGCAGCATGCGACTAGCGGGAAATAATGAGCAGTTCTTC. Its translation: CASSMRLAGNNEQFF.

The chain uses TRBV6-1 and TRBJ1-2; maybe TRBD1 (5 bases). The CDR3 loop spans 14 amino acids. Germline V lookup: CDR1 MNHNS, CDR2 SASEGT. V was clipped by 6 bases and J by 4 bases, with 15 bases between them. Here the CDR3 reads CASSAQQGGYGYTF. In DNA, the CDR3 is TGTGCCAGCAGCGCCCAGCAGGGCGGCTATGGCTACACCTTC.